The present T cell receptor (beta chain) was sequenced within a study of metastatic and nonmetastatic thyroid tumors. The overall study: The comparison covered peripheral blood and tumor or nodule tissue in malignant and benign thyroid patients. Overall study results and limits: When malignant thyroid tumors were compared with benign nodules, TCR beta diversity was reportedly significantly higher in the malignant tumors. This held in both blood and tumor samples.

Thyroid surgery was performed in patients who had received no treatment beforehand. With regard to this clone: No antigen is known for it.

In the original workflow: The authors used CDR3 differences across clinicopathological groups to build a distant-metastasis classifier for papillary thyroid cancer. TCRdb used MiXCR to call clones anew from the PCR reads. These V and J calls originate from TCRdb's pipeline instead of the authors' own analysis. Of over 6,500 clones in the sample, less than 35% were seen once. The clonotype originates from a female donor with papillary thyroid cancer or a benign thyroid nodule (not recorded which). Some clones in this sample may be carry-over from other donors' samples. The sample was tumor tissue.

For the CDR3, the DNA is TGTGCCAGCCGTAGCGGGGATAGCTACAATGAGCAGTTCTTC. Its protein is CASRSGDSYNEQFF. The chain joins TRBV6-1 to TRBJ2-1; 8 nucleotides line up with TRBD2. The length of the CDR3 is 14 residues. CDR1 and CDR2 (germline): MNHNS, SASEGT. The V segment lost 8 bases and the J segment 3 bases; nucleotides outside the gene matches: 6.